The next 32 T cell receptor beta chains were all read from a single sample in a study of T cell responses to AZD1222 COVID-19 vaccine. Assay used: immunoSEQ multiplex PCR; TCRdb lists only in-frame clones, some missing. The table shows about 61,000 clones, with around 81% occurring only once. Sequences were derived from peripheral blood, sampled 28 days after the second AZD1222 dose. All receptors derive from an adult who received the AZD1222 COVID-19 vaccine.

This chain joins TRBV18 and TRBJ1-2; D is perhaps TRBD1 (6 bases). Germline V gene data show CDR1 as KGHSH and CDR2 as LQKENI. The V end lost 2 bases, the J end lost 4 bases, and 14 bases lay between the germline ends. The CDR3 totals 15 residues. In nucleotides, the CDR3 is TGTGCCAGCTCACCATCGGGGGCGCGGTCCTATGGCTACACCTTC. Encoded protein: CASSPSGARSYGYTF.

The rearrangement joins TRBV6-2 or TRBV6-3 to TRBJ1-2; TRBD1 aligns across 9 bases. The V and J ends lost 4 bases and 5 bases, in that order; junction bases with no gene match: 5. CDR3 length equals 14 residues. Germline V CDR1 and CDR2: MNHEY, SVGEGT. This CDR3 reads CASSSTGGLYGYTF. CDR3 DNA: TGTGCCAGCAGTTCGACAGGGGGTCTATATGGCTACACCTTC.

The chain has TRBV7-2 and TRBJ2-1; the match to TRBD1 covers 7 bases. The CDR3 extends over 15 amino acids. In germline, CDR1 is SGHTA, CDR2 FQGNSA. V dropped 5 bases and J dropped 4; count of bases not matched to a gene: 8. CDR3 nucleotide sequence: TGTGCCAGCAGCCCTGGCAGGGGGAGTTACAATGAGCAGTTCTTC. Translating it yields CASSPGRGSYNEQFF.

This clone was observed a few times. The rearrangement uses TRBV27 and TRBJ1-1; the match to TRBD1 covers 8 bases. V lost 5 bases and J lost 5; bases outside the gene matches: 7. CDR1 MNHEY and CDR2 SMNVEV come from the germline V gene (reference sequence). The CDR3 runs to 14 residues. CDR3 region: CASSETGVGTEAFF. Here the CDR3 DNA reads TGTGCCAGCAGTGAGACAGGGGTGGGGACTGAAGCTTTCTTT.

This CDR3 is CASSLEVANNEQFF. CDR3 nucleotides: TGTGCCAGCAGCTTAGAAGTGGCCAACAATGAGCAGTTCTTC. The rearrangement joins TRBV7-9 to TRBJ2-1; no clear D. This CDR3 is 14 amino acids long. In germline, CDR1 is SEHNR, CDR2 FQNEAQ (reference sequence). Between the trimmed V and J ends, which lost 1 base and 5 bases, there was a span of 9 bases. The full variable domain, with the rest looked up from reference TRBV7-9 and TRBJ2-1, is DTGVSQNPRHKITKRGQNVTFRCDPISEHNRLYWYRQTLGQGPEFLTYFQNEAQLEKSRLLSDRFSAERPKGSFSTLEIQRTEQGDSAMYLCASSLEVANNEQFFGPGTRLTVL.

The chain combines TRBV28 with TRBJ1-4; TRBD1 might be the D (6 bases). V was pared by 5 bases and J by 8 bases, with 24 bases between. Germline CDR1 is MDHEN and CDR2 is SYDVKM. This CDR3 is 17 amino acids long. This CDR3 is CASSRTASRIFEEKLFF. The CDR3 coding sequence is TGTGCCAGCAGTCGGACAGCGTCGCGGATTTTCGAGGAAAAACTGTTTTTT.

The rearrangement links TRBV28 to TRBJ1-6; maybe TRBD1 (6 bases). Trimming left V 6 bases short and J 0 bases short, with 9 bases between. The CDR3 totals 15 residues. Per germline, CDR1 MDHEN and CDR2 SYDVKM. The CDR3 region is CASRGAVSYNSPLHF. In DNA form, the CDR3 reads TGTGCCAGCAGGGGGGCTGTCTCCTATAATTCACCCCTCCACTTT.

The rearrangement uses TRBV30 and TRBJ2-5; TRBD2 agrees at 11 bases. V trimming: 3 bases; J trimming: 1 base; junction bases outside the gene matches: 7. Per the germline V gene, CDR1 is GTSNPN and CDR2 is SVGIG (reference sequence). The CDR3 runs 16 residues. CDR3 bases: TGTGCCTGGAGCAATAAAGGACTAGCGGGCCAAGAGACCCAGTACTTC. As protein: CAWSNKGLAGQETQYF.

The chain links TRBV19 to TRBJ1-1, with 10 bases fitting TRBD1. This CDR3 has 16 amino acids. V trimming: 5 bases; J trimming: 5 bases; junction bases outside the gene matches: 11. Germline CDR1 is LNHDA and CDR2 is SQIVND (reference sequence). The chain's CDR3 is CASSAPGQGRRTEAFF. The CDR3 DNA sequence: TGTGCCAGTAGTGCCCCGGGACAGGGGAGGAGGACTGAAGCTTTCTTT. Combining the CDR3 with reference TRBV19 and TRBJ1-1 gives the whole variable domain DGGITQSPKYLFRKEGQNVTLSCEQNLNHDAMYWYRQDPGQGLRLIYYSQIVNDFQKGDIAEGYSVSREKKESFPLTVTSAQKNPTAFYLCASSAPGQGRRTEAFFGQGTRLTVV.

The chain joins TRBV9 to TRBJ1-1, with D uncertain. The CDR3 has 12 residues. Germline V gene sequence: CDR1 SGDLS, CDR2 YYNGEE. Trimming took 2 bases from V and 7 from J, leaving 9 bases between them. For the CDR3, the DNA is TGTGCCAGCAGCGTGGCTGAGGGTGAAGCTTTCTTT. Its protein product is CASSVAEGEAFF.

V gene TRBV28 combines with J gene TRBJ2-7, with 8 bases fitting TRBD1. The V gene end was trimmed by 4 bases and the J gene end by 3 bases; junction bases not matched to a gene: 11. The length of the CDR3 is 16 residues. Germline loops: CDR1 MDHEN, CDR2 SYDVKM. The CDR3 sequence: CASSSLDRGNYYEQYF. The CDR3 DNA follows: TGTGCCAGCAGTTCCCTTGACAGGGGTAATTACTACGAGCAGTACTTC.

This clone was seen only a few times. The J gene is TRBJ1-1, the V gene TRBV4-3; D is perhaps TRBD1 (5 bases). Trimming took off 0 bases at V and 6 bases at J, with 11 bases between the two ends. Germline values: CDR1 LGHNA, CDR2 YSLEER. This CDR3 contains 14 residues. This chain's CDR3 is CASSQDRRGPEAFF. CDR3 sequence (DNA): TGCGCCAGCAGCCAAGATCGTAGGGGCCCTGAAGCTTTCTTT.

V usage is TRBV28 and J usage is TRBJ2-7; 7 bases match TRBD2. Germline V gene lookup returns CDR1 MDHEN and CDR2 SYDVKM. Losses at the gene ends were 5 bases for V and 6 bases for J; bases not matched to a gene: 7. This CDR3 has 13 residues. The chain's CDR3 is CASSSGTNREQYF. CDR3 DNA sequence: TGTGCCAGCAGTAGCGGGACTAATCGCGAGCAGTACTTC.

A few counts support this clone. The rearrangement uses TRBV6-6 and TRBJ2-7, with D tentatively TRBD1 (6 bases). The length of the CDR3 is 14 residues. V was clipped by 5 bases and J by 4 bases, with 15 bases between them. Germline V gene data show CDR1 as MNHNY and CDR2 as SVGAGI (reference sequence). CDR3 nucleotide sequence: TGTGCCAGCAGTGACGGACCGGACAGATACGAGCAGTACTTC. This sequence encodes CASSDGPDRYEQYF.

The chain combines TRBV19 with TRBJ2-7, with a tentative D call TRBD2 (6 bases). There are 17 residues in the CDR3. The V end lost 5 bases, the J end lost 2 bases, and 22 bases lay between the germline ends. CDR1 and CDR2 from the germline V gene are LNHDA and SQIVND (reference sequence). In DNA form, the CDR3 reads TGTGCCAGTAGTCCTCGGGCCGGCGGGATCAGGCCCTACGAGCAGTACTTC. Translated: CASSPRAGGIRPYEQYF.

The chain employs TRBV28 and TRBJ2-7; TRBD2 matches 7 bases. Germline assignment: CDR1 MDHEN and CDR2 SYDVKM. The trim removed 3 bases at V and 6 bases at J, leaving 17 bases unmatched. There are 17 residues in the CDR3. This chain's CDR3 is CASSFLSAAGESGEQYF. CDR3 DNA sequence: TGTGCCAGCAGTTTCCTCTCAGCGGCGGGAGAGTCTGGCGAGCAGTACTTC.

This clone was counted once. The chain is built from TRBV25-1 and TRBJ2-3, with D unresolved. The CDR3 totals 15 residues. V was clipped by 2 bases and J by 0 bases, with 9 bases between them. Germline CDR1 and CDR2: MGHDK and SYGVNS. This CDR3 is CASSEGALSTDTQYF. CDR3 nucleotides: TGTGCCAGCAGTGAAGGAGCTCTGAGCACAGATACGCAGTATTTT.

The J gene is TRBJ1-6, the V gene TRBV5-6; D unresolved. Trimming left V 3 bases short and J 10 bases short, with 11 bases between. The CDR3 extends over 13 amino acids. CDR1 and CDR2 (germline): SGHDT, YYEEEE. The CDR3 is CASSSPDESPLHF. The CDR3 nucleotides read TGTGCCAGCAGCTCACCGGACGAGTCACCCCTCCACTTT.

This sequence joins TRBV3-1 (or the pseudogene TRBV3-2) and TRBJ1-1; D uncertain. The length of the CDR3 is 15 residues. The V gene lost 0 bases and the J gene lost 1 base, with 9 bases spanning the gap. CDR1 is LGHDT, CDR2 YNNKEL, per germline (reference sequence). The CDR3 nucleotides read TGTGCCAGCAGCCAAGATCTAAGGAGGAACACTGAAGCTTTCTTT. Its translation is CASSQDLRRNTEAFF.

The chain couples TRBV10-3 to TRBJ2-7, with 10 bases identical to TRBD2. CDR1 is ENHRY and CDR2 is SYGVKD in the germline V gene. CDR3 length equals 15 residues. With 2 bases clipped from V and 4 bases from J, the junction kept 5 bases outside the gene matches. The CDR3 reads CAISERTSGPYEQYF. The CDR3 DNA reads TGTGCCATCAGTGAGAGGACTAGCGGACCTTACGAGCAGTACTTC.

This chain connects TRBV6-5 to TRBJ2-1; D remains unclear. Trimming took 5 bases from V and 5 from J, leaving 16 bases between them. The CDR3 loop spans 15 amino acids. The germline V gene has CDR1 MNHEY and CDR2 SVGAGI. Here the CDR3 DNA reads TGTGCCAGCAGTCAAATGACCTTTGCAAACAATGAGCAGTTCTTC. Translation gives CASSQMTFANNEQFF.

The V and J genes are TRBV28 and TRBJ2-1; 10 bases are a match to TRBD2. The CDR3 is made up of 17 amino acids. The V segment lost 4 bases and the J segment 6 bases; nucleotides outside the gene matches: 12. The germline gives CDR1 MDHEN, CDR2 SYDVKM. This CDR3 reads CASSSASGSWPGNEQFF. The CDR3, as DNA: TGTGCCAGCAGTTCGGCTAGCGGGAGTTGGCCGGGCAATGAGCAGTTCTTC.

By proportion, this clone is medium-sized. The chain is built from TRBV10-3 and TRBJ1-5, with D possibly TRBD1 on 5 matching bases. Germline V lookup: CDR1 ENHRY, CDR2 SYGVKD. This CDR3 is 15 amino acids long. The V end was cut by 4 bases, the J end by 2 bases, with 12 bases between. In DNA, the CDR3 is TGTGCCATCAGTGGGGATCAGGGAGGCAATCAGCCCCAGCATTTT. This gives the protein CAISGDQGGNQPQHF.

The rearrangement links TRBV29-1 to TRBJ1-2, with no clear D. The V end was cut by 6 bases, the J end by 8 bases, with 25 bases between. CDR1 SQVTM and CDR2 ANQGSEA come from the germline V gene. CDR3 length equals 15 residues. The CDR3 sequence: CSVGGLSTSSQGYTF. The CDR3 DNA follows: TGCAGCGTCGGAGGGCTAAGCACATCATCTCAAGGCTACACCTTC.

CDR3 in amino acids: CASSEGAGRVDEQFF. The CDR3 DNA reads TGTGCCAGCAGCGAGGGGGCGGGACGGGTCGATGAGCAGTTCTTC. This chain joins TRBV2 and TRBJ2-1; D is perhaps TRBD1 (7 bases). This CDR3 comprises 15 residues. Germline loops: CDR1 SNHLY, CDR2 FYNNEI. Trimming removed 6 bases from V and 8 bases from J, with 20 bases in between. The entire variable domain, with the rest obtained from reference TRBV2 and TRBJ2-1, is as follows: EPEVTQTPSHQVTQMGQEVILRCVPISNHLYFYWYRQILGQKVEFLVSFYNNEISEKSEIFDDQFSVERPDGSNFTLKIRSTKLEDSAMYFCASSEGAGRVDEQFFGPGTRLTVL.

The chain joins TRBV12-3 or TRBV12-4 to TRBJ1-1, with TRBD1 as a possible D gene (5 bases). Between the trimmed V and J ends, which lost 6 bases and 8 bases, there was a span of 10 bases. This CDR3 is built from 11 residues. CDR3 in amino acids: CASSLGGEAFF. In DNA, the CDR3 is TGTGCCAGCAGCTTGGGGGGGGAAGCTTTCTTT.

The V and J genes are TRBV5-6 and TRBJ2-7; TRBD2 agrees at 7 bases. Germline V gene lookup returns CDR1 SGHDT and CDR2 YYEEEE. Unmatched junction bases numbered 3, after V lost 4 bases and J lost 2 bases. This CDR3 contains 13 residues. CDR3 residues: CASSPGTTYEQYF. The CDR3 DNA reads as TGTGCCAGCAGCCCCGGGACTACCTACGAGCAGTACTTC.

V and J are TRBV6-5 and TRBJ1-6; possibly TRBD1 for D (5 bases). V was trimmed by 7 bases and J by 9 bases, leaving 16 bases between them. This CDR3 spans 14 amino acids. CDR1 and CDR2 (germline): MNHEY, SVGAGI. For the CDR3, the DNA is TGTGCCAGCACCCCGGGGCAGAGGCGTTCACCCCTCCACTTT. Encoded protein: CASTPGQRRSPLHF.

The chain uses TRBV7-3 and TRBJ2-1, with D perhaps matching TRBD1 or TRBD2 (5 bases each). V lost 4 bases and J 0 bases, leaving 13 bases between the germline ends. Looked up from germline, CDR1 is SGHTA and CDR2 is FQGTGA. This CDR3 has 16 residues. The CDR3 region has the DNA TGTGCCAGCAGCTCCCCGGGACGGAGCTCCTACAATGAGCAGTTCTTC. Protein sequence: CASSSPGRSSYNEQFF.

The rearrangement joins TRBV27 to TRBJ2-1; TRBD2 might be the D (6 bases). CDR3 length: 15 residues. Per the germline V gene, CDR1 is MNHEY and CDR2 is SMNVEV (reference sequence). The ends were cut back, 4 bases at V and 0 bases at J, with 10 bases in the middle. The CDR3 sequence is CASSWDGSSYNEQFF. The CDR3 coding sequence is TGTGCCAGCAGTTGGGACGGGAGCTCCTACAATGAGCAGTTCTTC.

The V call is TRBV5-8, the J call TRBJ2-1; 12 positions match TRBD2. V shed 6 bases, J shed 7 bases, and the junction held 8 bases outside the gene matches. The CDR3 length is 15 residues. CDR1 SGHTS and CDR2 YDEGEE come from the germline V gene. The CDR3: CASTLWTSGTNEQFF. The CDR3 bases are TGTGCCAGCACCTTATGGACTAGCGGGACGAATGAGCAGTTCTTC.

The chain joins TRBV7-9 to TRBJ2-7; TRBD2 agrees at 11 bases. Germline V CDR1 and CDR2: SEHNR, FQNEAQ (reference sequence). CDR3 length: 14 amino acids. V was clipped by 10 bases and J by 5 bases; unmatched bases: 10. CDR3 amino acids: CATQLGTSGHEQYF. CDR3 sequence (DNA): TGTGCCACCCAGCTTGGGACTAGCGGCCACGAGCAGTACTTC.